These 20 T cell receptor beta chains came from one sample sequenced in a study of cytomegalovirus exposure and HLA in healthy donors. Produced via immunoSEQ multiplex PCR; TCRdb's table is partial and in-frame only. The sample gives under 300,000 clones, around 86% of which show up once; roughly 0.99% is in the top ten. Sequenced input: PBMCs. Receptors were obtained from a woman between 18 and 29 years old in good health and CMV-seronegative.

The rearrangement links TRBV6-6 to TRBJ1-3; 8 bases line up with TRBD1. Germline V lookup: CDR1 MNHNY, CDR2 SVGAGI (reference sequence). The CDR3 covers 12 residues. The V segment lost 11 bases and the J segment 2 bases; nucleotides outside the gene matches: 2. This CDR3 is CAGQGTGNTIYF. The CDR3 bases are TGTGCCGGACAGGGAACTGGAAACACCATATATTTT.

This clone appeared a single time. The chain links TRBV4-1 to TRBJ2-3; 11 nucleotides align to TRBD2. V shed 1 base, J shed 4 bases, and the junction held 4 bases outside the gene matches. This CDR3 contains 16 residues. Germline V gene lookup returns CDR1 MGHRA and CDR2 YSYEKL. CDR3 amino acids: CASSQATSGGADTQYF. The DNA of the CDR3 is TGCGCCAGCAGCCAAGCAACTAGCGGGGGTGCAGATACGCAGTATTTT.

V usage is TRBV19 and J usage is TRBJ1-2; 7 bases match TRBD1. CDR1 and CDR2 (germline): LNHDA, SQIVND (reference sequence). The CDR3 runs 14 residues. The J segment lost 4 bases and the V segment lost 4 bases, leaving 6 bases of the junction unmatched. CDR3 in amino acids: CASSTGDRAYGYTF. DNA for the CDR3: TGTGCCAGTAGTACCGGAGACAGGGCCTATGGCTACACCTTC.

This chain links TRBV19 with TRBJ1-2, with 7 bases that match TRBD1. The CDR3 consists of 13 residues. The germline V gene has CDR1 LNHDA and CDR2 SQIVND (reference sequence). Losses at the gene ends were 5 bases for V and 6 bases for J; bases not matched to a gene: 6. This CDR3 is CASSSHQGDGYTF. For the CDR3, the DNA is TGTGCCAGTAGTTCCCACCAGGGGGATGGCTACACCTTC.

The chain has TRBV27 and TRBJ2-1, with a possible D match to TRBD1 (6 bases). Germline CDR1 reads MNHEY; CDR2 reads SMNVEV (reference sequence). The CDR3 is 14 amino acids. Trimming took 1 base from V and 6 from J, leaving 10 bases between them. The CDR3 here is CASSLLTRGNEQFF. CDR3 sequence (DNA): TGTGCCAGCAGTTTATTGACCAGGGGCAATGAGCAGTTCTTC.

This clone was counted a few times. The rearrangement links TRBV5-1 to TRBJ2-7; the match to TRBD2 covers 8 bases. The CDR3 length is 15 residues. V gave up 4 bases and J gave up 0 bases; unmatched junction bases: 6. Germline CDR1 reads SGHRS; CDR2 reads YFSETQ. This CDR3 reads CASSKSGGDSYEQYF. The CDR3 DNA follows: TGCGCCAGCAGCAAGAGCGGGGGTGACTCCTACGAGCAGTACTTC.

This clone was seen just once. CDR3 nucleotide sequence: TGTGCCAGCAGTTACTCGGGGGCCCGGGGGAACACTGAAGCTTTCTTT. It encodes CASSYSGARGNTEAFF. The chain employs TRBV6-5 and TRBJ1-1, with D possibly TRBD1 on 6 matching bases. Between the trimmed V and J ends, which lost 0 bases and 1 base, there was a span of 12 bases. Germline V CDR1 and CDR2: MNHEY, SVGAGI. This CDR3 is built from 16 residues.

The CDR3 DNA follows: TGTGCCAGCAGCTCTATTCGACTAGCGGGCGTGCACTACGAGCAGTACTTC. Protein: CASSSIRLAGVHYEQYF. The genes are TRBV7-9 and TRBJ2-7; 10 bases fit TRBD2. Germline V gene lookup returns CDR1 SEHNR and CDR2 FQNEAQ (reference sequence). CDR3 length: 17 amino acids. With V trimmed by 4 bases and J by 3 bases, 12 bases remained unmatched.

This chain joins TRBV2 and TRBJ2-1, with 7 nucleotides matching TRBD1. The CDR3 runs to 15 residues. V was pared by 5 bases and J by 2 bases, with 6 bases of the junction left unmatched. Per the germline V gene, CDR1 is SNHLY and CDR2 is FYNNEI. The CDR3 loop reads CASSNQGDPYNEQFF. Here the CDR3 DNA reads TGTGCCAGCAGTAACCAGGGGGACCCCTACAATGAGCAGTTCTTC.

DNA for the CDR3: TGTGCCAGCTGCGGGGGCAAAAACAATGAGCAGTTCTTC. It yields the protein CASCGGKNNEQFF. This chain joins TRBV28 and TRBJ2-1, with a possible D match to TRBD2 (7 bases). The length of the CDR3 is 13 residues. The V gene's germline CDR1 is MDHEN and CDR2 SYDVKM. Deletions cut 8 bases from V and 5 bases from J, with 13 bases between.

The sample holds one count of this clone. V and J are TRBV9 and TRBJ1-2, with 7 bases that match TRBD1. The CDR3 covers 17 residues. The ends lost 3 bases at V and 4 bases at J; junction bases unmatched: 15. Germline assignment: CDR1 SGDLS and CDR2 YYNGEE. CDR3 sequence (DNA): TGTGCCAGCAGCGCCGCTACGCCGGGACAGCCTCCCTATGGCTACACCTTC. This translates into CASSAATPGQPPYGYTF.

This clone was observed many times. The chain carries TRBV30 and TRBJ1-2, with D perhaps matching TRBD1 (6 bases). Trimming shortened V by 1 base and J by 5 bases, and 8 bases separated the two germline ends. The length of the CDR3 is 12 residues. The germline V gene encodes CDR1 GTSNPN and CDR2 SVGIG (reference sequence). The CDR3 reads CAWSATGYGYTF. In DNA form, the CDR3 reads TGTGCCTGGAGTGCCACAGGGTATGGCTACACCTTC.

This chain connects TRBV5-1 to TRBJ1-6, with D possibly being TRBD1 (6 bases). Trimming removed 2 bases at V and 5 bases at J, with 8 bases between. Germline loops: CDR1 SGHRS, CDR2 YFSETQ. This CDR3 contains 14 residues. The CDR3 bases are TGCGCCAGCAGCTTACAGGGTAATAATTCACCCCTCCACTTT. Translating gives CASSLQGNNSPLHF.

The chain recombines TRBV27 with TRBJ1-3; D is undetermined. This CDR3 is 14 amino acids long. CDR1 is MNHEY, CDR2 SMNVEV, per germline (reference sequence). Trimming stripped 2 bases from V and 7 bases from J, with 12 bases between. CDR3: CASSLTVSHNTIYF. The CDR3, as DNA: TGTGCCAGCAGTTTAACGGTTTCCCATAACACCATATATTTT.

The CDR3 bases are TGTGCCAGCAGTTACACAAGACCCGCGGCGGAGCTGTTTTTT. This translates into CASSYTRPAAELFF. The V and J genes are TRBV6-6 and TRBJ2-2; no clear D gene. The CDR3 is made up of 14 amino acids. Deletions cut 2 bases from V and 10 bases from J, with 14 bases between. Germline V gives CDR1 MNHNY, CDR2 SVGAGI (reference sequence).

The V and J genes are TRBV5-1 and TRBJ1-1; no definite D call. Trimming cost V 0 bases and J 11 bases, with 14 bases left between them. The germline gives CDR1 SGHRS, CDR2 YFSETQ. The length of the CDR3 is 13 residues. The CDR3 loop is CASSLGHVDPAFF. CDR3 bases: TGCGCCAGCAGCTTGGGACATGTCGATCCGGCTTTCTTT.

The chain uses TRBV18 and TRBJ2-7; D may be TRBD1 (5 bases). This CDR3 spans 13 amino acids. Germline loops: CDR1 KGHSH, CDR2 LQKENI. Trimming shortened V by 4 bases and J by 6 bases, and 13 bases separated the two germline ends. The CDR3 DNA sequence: TGTGCCAGCTCACTCGACAGTTCCCTCGAGCAGTACTTC. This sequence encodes CASSLDSSLEQYF.

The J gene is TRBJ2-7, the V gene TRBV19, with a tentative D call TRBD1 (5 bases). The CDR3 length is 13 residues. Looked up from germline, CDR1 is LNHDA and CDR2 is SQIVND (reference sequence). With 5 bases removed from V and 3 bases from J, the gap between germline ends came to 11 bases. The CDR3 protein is CASSRRQRYEQYF. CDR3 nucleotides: TGTGCCAGTAGTCGCAGACAGCGCTACGAGCAGTACTTC.

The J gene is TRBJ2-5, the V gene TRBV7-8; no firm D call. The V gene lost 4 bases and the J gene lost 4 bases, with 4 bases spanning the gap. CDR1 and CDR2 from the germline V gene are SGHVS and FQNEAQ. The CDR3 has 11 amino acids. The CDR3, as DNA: TGTGCCAGCAGCTCGAGAGAGACCCAGTACTTC. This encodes CASSSRETQYF.

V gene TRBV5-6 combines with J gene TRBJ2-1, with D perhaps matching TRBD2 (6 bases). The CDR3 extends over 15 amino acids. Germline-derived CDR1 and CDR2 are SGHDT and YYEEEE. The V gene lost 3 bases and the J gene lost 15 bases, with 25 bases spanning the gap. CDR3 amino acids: CASSSILSSGPVLFF. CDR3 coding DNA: TGTGCCAGCAGCTCAATCCTATCCAGCGGGCCGGTTCTGTTCTTC.